Listed here are 20 T cell receptor beta chains from one sample, sequenced in a study of graft-versus-host responses after intestinal transplantation (dated by TCRdb to the early 2020s). Antigens for these TCRs are unknown. The protocol used for the library was the immunoSEQ multiplex PCR assay. TCRdb re-hosts the immuneACCESS table, in-frame sequences only. Its copies lack some clones; in the studies checked, an unresolved V gene accounts for under half of them, and the cause for the rest is not known. The sample table records about 99,000 clones; about 90% of these occur just once. The ten largest account for over 0.7% of the sample. This specimen's time point label, interpreted: cells obtained before transplantation from donor or recipient. The material was unstimulated CD4+ T cells sorted from spleen or lymph node cells, obtained before intestinal transplant. These TCRs come from a human donor who received an intestinal transplant.

The V and J genes are TRBV27 and TRBJ1-5; D might be TRBD1 (6 bases). The germline V and J ends were trimmed by 2 bases and 7 bases, with 12 bases remaining between them. The CDR3 is 14 amino acids. Germline V gives CDR1 MNHEY, CDR2 SMNVEV (reference sequence). The CDR3 DNA is TGTGCCAGCAGTTTAGCGGCAGGGGAACAGCCCCAGCATTTT. As protein: CASSLAAGEQPQHF.

The J gene is TRBJ2-7, the V gene TRBV28; D call uncertain. V was pared by 3 bases and J by 3 bases, with 6 bases between. Germline CDR1 is MDHEN and CDR2 is SYDVKM. This CDR3 comprises 12 residues. CDR3 DNA: TGTGCCAGCAGTTTTTGGGGCTACGAGCAGTACTTC. Translated: CASSFWGYEQYF.

The chain joins TRBV5-5 to TRBJ2-7; TRBD2 aligns across 13 bases. This CDR3 is built from 16 residues. Germline V lookup: CDR1 SGHKS, CDR2 YYEKEE (reference sequence). V lost 3 bases and J lost 4; bases outside the gene matches: 7. CDR3 in amino acids: CASSWGLAGFVYEQYF. CDR3 in DNA: TGTGCCAGCAGCTGGGGACTAGCGGGATTTGTATACGAGCAGTACTTC.

The chain uses TRBV6-5 and TRBJ2-5; 7 nucleotides agree with TRBD2. TRBJ2-7 matches the DNA end more closely, so the J call is doubtful. The CDR3 covers 13 residues. In germline, CDR1 is MNHEY, CDR2 SVGAGI. This CDR3 is CASRGGAVYEQYF. CDR3 in DNA: TGTGCCAGCCGGGGAGGGGCCGTCTACGAGCAGTACTTC.

This chain links TRBV7-7 with TRBJ1-1; D is unresolved. V lost 4 bases and J lost 5, with 11 bases in between. The CDR3 extends over 13 amino acids. CDR1 and CDR2 from the germline V gene are SSHAT and FNYEAQ (reference sequence). The CDR3 bases are TGTGCCAGCAGCTCGACACACGGGACTGAAGCTTTCTTT. This sequence encodes CASSSTHGTEAFF.

Only a few counts were recorded for this clone. The chain recombines TRBV11-3 with TRBJ1-6; D is perhaps TRBD1 (6 bases). The V end lost 5 bases, the J end lost 9 bases, and 23 bases lay between the germline ends. The V gene's germline CDR1 is SGHNT and CDR2 YENEEA. This CDR3 is built from 17 residues. This CDR3 reads CASSISGGAGLGSPLHF. CDR3 bases: TGTGCCAGCAGCATCAGTGGGGGGGCAGGCCTGGGTTCACCCCTCCACTTT.

The chain combines TRBV5-4 with TRBJ1-2; 8 bases align to TRBD1. With V trimmed by 5 bases and J by 2 bases, 8 bases remained unmatched. The CDR3 runs to 15 residues. The germline gives CDR1 SGHNT, CDR2 YYREEE (reference sequence). CDR3 sequence: CASRPGTGMNYGYTF. In DNA, the CDR3 is TGTGCCAGCAGGCCCGGGACAGGAATGAACTATGGCTACACCTTC.

The chain is built from TRBV7-9 and TRBJ2-1, with a weak D call TRBD2 (6 bases). The CDR3 extends over 15 amino acids. V lost 7 bases, J lost 2 bases, and 15 bases lay in between. CDR1 SEHNR and CDR2 FQNEAQ come from the germline V gene (reference sequence). The CDR3, as DNA: TGTGCCAGCAAACCGGGACTTTCAACCTACAATGAGCAGTTCTTC. This codes for CASKPGLSTYNEQFF.

J is TRBJ1-6 and V is TRBV10-3; D is perhaps TRBD1 (5 bases). Germline-derived CDR1 and CDR2 are ENHRY and SYGVKD. The V gene lost 2 bases and the J gene lost 10 bases, with 21 bases spanning the gap. The CDR3 loop spans 17 amino acids. The CDR3 region is CAISEIKPGLTSSPLHF. In DNA, the CDR3 is TGTGCCATCAGTGAGATAAAACCGGGACTGACCTCCTCACCCCTCCACTTT.

The chain links TRBV18 to TRBJ2-2; 7 bases agree with TRBD1. The germline gives CDR1 KGHSH, CDR2 LQKENI. Losses at the gene ends were 6 bases for V and 6 bases for J; bases not matched to a gene: 10. CDR3 length: 15 amino acids. The CDR3 DNA is TGTGCCAGCTCGTTACCGGGACAGCCCGCCGGGGAGCTGTTTTTT. Amino acids: CASSLPGQPAGELFF.

This chain connects TRBV6-5 to TRBJ2-7; 8 nucleotides match TRBD1. Germline CDR1 MNHEY, CDR2 SVGAGI. V lost 5 bases to trimming and J lost 10 bases; unmatched junction nucleotides: 7. This CDR3 spans 12 amino acids. The CDR3 nucleotides read TGTGCCAGCAGTCAACAGGGGGTGCCACAGTACTTC. This translates into CASSQQGVPQYF.

The chain combines TRBV7-9 with TRBJ2-7; D remains unclear. The CDR3 loop spans 13 amino acids. With 3 bases removed from V and 5 bases from J, the gap between germline ends came to 11 bases. Looked up from germline, CDR1 is SEHNR and CDR2 is FQNEAQ (reference sequence). This CDR3 is CASSFLGSDEQYF. The DNA of the CDR3 is TGTGCCAGCAGCTTTCTAGGAAGCGACGAGCAGTACTTC.

V gene TRBV7-3 combines with J gene TRBJ2-3, with TRBD2 as a possible D gene (7 bases). Trimming removed 5 bases at V and 0 bases at J, with 15 bases between. Germline lookup yields CDR1 SGHTA and CDR2 FQGTGA. The CDR3 covers 16 residues. CDR3 nucleotides: TGTGCCAGCAGCCCCATGGGGGGGGCTAGCACAGATACGCAGTATTTT. It codes for CASSPMGGASTDTQYF.

The chain uses TRBV5-3 and TRBJ1-5; D is unresolved. TRBV5-3 is an ORF, and what it does is uncertain. Trimming took 0 bases from V and 0 from J, leaving 13 bases between them. The CDR3 contains 17 residues. CDR3 sequence: CARSLEQQTYSNQPQHF. The DNA of the CDR3 is TGTGCCAGAAGCTTGGAACAGCAAACTTATAGCAATCAGCCCCAGCATTTT.

V is TRBV7-3 and J is TRBJ1-4; 8 bases match TRBD1. Germline values: CDR1 SGHTA, CDR2 FQGTGA. The CDR3 covers 16 residues. The V and J ends lost 0 bases and 8 bases, in that order; junction bases with no gene match: 8. The chain's CDR3 is CASSLTSRGPREKLFF. Written as DNA, the CDR3 is TGTGCCAGCAGCTTAACGTCCAGGGGGCCAAGGGAAAAACTGTTTTTT.

The rearrangement joins TRBV7-3 to TRBJ2-3, with TRBD2 matching over 12 bases. With 5 bases clipped from V and 3 bases from J, the junction kept 9 bases outside the gene matches. This CDR3 contains 17 residues. The V gene's germline CDR1 is SGHTA and CDR2 FQGTGA. CDR3 sequence (DNA): TGTGCCAGCAGCCGATGGGCTCTAGCGGGGGGGACAGATACGCAGTATTTT. Translated, it gives CASSRWALAGGTDTQYF.

The chain couples TRBV4-1 to TRBJ1-5; no clear D. Trimming took off 2 bases at V and 4 bases at J, with 9 bases between the two ends. The CDR3 loop spans 14 amino acids. Looked up from germline, CDR1 is MGHRA and CDR2 is YSYEKL. CDR3 in amino acids: CASSQLGLNQPQHF. In nucleotides, the CDR3 is TGCGCCAGCAGCCAACTAGGGTTAAATCAGCCCCAGCATTTT.

CDR3 bases: TGTGCCAGCAGTTCTGTGCAGGTACGGACAGATACGCAGTATTTT. Amino acid sequence: CASSSVQVRTDTQYF. V gene TRBV6-6 combines with J gene TRBJ2-3; D is undetermined. Trimming pared 4 bases from V and 3 bases from J, leaving 14 bases between. CDR1 and CDR2 (germline): MNHNY, SVGAGI (reference sequence). The CDR3 is made up of 15 amino acids.

This chain connects TRBV5-1 to TRBJ2-3; a weak D match, TRBD2 (7 bases). V was shortened by 7 bases and J by 0 bases, with 21 bases between the two germline ends. CDR3 length: 17 amino acids. Looked up from germline, CDR1 is SGHRS and CDR2 is YFSETQ. CDR3 in amino acids: CASRSGAGAFSTDTQYF. The CDR3 DNA follows: TGCGCCAGCCGGAGTGGGGCGGGGGCCTTTAGCACAGATACGCAGTATTTT.

V gene TRBV2 combines with J gene TRBJ2-3; maybe TRBD1 (5 bases). CDR3 length: 13 residues. Germline-derived CDR1 and CDR2 are SNHLY and FYNNEI. The V end was cut by 4 bases, the J end by 5 bases, with 10 bases between. CDR3 nucleotides: TGTGCCAGCAGTGCACTAAGGGGAGATACGCAGTATTTT. Translation gives CASSALRGDTQYF.